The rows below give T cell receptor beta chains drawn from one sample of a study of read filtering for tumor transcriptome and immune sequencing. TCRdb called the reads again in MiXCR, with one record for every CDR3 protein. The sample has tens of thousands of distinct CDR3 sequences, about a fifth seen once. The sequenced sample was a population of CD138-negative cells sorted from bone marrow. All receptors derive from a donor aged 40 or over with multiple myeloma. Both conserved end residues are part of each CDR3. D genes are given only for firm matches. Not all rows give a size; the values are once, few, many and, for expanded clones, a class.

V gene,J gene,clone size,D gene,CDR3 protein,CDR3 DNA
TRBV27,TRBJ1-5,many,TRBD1,CASSLFARGQDQPQHF,TGTGCCAGCAGTTTATTCGCCAGGGGGCAGGATCAGCCCCAGCATTTT
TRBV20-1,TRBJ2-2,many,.,CSARERVGELFF,TGCAGTGCTAGAGAAAGGGTCGGGGAGCTGTTTTTT
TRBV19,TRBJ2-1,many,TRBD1,CASKAPGQGGYNEQFF,TGTGCCAGTAAAGCGCCCGGACAGGGAGGCTACAATGAGCAGTTCTTC
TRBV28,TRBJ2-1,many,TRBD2,CASSLRVAGDHNEQFF,TGTGCCAGCAGTCTCAGGGTAGCGGGAGACCACAATGAGCAGTTCTTC
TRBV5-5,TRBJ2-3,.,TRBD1,CASGGRGRDSQYF,TGTGCCAGCGGCGGCAGGGGGCGAGATTCGCAGTATTTT
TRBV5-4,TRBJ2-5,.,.,CASSPGREQETQYF,TGTGCCAGCAGCCCCGGCAGGGAGCAAGAGACCCAGTACTTC
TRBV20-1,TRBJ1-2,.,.,CSARPETDFYGYTF,TGCAGTGCTAGACCGGAGACAGACTTCTATGGCTACACCTTC
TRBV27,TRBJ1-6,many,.,CASSLGGESPLHF,TGTGCCAGCAGTTTGGGTGGGGAGTCACCCCTCCACTTT
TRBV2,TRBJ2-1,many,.,CASSAYQINEQFF,TGTGCCAGCAGTGCGTACCAGATCAATGAGCAGTTCTTC
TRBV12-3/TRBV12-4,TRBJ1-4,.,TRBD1,CASSFKTGDEKLFF,TGTGCCAGCAGTTTTAAGACAGGGGATGAAAAACTGTTTTTT
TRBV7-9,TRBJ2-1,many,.,CASHATGDEQFF,TGTGCCAGCCACGCCACGGGGGATGAGCAGTTCTTC
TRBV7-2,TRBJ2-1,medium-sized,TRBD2,CASSLGQTSGDYNEQFF,TGTGCCAGCAGCTTAGGTCAGACTAGCGGGGATTACAATGAGCAGTTCTTC
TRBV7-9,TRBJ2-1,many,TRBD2,CASNKLAGAYNEQFF,TGTGCCAGCAACAAACTAGCGGGAGCCTACAATGAGCAGTTCTTC
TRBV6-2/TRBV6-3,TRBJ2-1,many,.,CASNAAPSGEQFF,TGTGCCAGCAACGCCGCCCCGTCTGGTGAGCAGTTCTTC
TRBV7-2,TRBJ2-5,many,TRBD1,CASSWVTGKETQYF,TGTGCCAGCAGCTGGGTGACAGGGAAAGAGACCCAGTACTTC
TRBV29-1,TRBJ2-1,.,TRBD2,CSARLAGGPSEQFF,TGCAGCGCCCGACTAGCGGGAGGGCCAAGTGAGCAGTTCTTC